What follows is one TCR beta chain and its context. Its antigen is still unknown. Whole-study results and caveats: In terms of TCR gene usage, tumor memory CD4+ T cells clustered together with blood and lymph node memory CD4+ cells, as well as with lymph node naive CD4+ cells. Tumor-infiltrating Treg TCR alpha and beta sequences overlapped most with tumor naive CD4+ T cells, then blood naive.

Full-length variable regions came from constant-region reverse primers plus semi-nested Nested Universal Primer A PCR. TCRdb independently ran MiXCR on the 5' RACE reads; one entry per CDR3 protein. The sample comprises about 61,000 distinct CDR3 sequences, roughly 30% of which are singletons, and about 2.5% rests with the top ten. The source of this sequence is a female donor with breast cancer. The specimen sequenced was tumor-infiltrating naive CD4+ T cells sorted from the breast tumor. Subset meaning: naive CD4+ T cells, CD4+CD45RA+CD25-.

The CDR3, as DNA: TGTGCCACCGGGGAGGCGGGAGGCGGATTATACGAGCAGTACTTC. Protein: CATGEAGGGLYEQYF. This chain uses TRBV28 with TRBJ2-7; 8 bases agree with TRBD2. The CDR3 covers 15 residues. Losses at the gene ends were 10 bases for V and 4 bases for J; bases not matched to a gene: 15. Germline assignment: CDR1 MDHEN and CDR2 SYDVKM.